The 5 T cell receptor beta chains below come from one sample, sequenced in a study of blood T cell repertoires in COVID-19. Clones were read by immunoSEQ multiplex PCR, and TCRdb kept only the in-frame ones, dropping some. The table records 250,000 or so clones, around 90% of them present only once. The sequenced sample was PBMCs or T cells enriched from blood (not recorded which). These receptors originate from a woman aged 25 to 39 with acute COVID-19.

This clone was seen only once. The chain employs TRBV5-8 and TRBJ1-4, with D tentatively TRBD1 (5 bases). This CDR3 region has 13 residues. The germline gives CDR1 SGHTS, CDR2 YDEGEE. Trimming pared 3 bases from V and 7 bases from J, leaving 10 bases between. The CDR3: CASSSDIAEKLFF. CDR3 nucleotides: TGTGCCAGCAGCTCGGACATTGCTGAAAAACTGTTTTTT.

This rearrangement joins TRBV6-5 to TRBJ1-6, with D unclear. Per germline, CDR1 MNHEY and CDR2 SVGAGI. This CDR3 has 13 residues. The ends were cut back, 0 bases at V and 8 bases at J, with 5 bases in the middle. CDR3: CASSYSSYSPLHF. The CDR3 nucleotides are TGTGCCAGCAGTTACTCTTCTTATTCACCCCTCCACTTT.

The V call is TRBV2, the J call TRBJ1-2; D remains unclear. This CDR3 has 12 amino acids. The germline V and J ends were trimmed by 6 bases and 6 bases, with 11 bases remaining between them. The germline gives CDR1 SNHLY, CDR2 FYNNEI. In DNA form, the CDR3 reads TGTGCCAGCAGATCGGACGGGGATGGCTACACCTTC. It specifies CASRSDGDGYTF.

CDR3 sequence reads: CASRGTSGSYEQYF. The CDR3 coding sequence is TGTGCCAGCAGGGGTACTAGCGGCTCCTACGAGCAGTACTTC. The J gene is TRBJ2-7, the V gene TRBV2, with TRBD2 identical over 8 bases. The junction had 4 bases not matched to a gene; V was cut back by 6 bases and J by 0 bases. Germline V CDR1 and CDR2: SNHLY, FYNNEI. This CDR3 region has 14 residues. The full variable domain, in which reference TRBV2 and TRBJ2-7 provide the parts outside the CDR3, is EPEVTQTPSHQVTQMGQEVILRCVPISNHLYFYWYRQILGQKVEFLVSFYNNEISEKSEIFDDQFSVERPDGSNFTLKIRSTKLEDSAMYFCASRGTSGSYEQYFGPGTRLTVT.

The chain employs TRBV18 and TRBJ1-1; D perhaps matches TRBD1 (5 bases). The CDR3 covers 15 residues. V lost 4 bases and J lost 3, with 15 bases in between. Germline loops: CDR1 KGHSH, CDR2 LQKENI. This CDR3 reads CASSLQGLGYTEAFF. The CDR3 DNA reads TGTGCCAGCTCACTTCAGGGCTTGGGGTACACTGAAGCTTTCTTT.